One and the same sample provided the 4 T cell receptor beta chains below, sequenced in a study of shared T cell receptors in the human thymus. Assay: immunoSEQ multiplex PCR; the TCRdb copy retains only in-frame clones and omits some. This sample has roughly 710,000 clones, with 75% to 90% found just once. These data were likewise used in another study, on human thymus T cells.

Sequenced input: thymocytes. The receptor source for this set is a girl less than two years old with a congenital heart defect.

This chain uses TRBV27 with TRBJ1-6; D remains unclear. This CDR3 has 17 amino acids. Trimming stripped 3 bases from V and 4 bases from J, with 16 bases between. The germline CDR1 and CDR2 sequences are MNHEY and SMNVEV (reference sequence). The CDR3 coding sequence is TGTGCCAGCAGTTTTTCCTGGGAGGGATTATATAATTCACCCCTCCACTTT. Translated, it gives CASSFSWEGLYNSPLHF.

The V and J genes are TRBV29-1 and TRBJ1-3; D gene unclear. V was trimmed by 1 base and J by 0 bases, leaving 10 bases between them. CDR3 size: 15 residues. The germline gives CDR1 SQVTM, CDR2 ANQGSEA. CDR3 sequence reads: CSVEATALSGNTIYF. The CDR3 nucleotides are TGCAGCGTTGAAGCCACAGCTCTCTCTGGAAACACCATATATTTT.

The rearrangement joins TRBV30 to TRBJ1-6; 7 bases agree with TRBD1. V gave up 3 bases and J gave up 6 bases; unmatched junction bases: 5. Germline CDR1 GTSNPN, CDR2 SVGIG (reference sequence). The CDR3 has 14 residues. CDR3 residues: CAWSYGTANSPLHF. Written as DNA, the CDR3 is TGTGCCTGGAGCTACGGGACAGCTAATTCACCCCTCCACTTT.

The J gene is TRBJ2-5, the V gene TRBV7-3, with 10 bases fitting TRBD1. Germline V gives CDR1 SGHTA, CDR2 FQGTGA. This CDR3 contains 18 residues. V shed 5 bases and J 5 bases; nucleotides not matched to a gene: 17. CDR3 sequence: CASSPGRTGGLVDETQYF. In DNA, the CDR3 is TGTGCCAGCAGCCCCGGACGGACAGGGGGTTTGGTAGATGAGACCCAGTACTTC.